A single sample gave rise to the 29 T cell receptor beta chains below, sequenced in a study of beta chain features in type 1 diabetes. Expressed TCRB transcripts were sequenced because the isolated RNA had all been reverse transcribed beforehand. Method: immunoSEQ multiplex PCR; TCRdb's copy keeps in-frame clones and lacks some. The table lists about half a million clones, approximately 10% of them singletons, with 0.035% to 0.05% in the top ten. The material sequenced was naive CD4+ T cells from blood. The source is a woman in her late teens or twenties in good health.

The V and J genes are TRBV7-2 and TRBJ2-7, with 8 bases identical to TRBD2. Germline assignment: CDR1 SGHTA and CDR2 FQGNSA. The CDR3 runs 13 residues. DNA for the CDR3: TGTGCCAGCAGCCTAGCGGGCGAAGCGGAGCAGTACGTC. Translation gives CASSLAGEAEQYV.

The chain combines TRBV19 with TRBJ2-7; D is uncertain. The ends were cut back, 8 bases at V and 3 bases at J, with 8 bases in the middle. The CDR3 contains 11 residues. The germline CDR1 and CDR2 sequences are LNHDA and SQIVND (reference sequence). CDR3 sequence (DNA): TGTGCCAGTGGGGTGTACTACGAGCAGTACTTC. It specifies CASGVYYEQYF.

The chain carries TRBV15 and TRBJ2-7; D is undetermined. The length of the CDR3 is 15 residues. The germline V and J ends were trimmed by 0 bases and 1 base, with 10 bases remaining between them. The germline V gene encodes CDR1 LNHNV and CDR2 YYDKDF (reference sequence). The CDR3 here is CATSRDRVYSYEQYF. CDR3 nucleotide sequence: TGTGCCACCAGCAGAGATAGGGTCTATTCCTACGAGCAGTACTTC.

The gene calls are TRBV7-3 and TRBJ1-1; D may be TRBD1 (5 bases). Germline V gene sequence: CDR1 SGHTA, CDR2 FQGTGA. This CDR3 spans 15 amino acids. Trimming removed 7 bases at V and 0 bases at J, with 15 bases between. The CDR3 bases are TGTGCCAGCAACCTGATGACAGTGTTGAACACTGAAGCTTTCTTT. Translated, it gives CASNLMTVLNTEAFF.

A word on this clone: At one end, the junction sequence differs from germline, possibly due to a read error. This chain links TRBV7-7 with TRBJ1-1, with D tentatively TRBD1 (5 bases). CDR3 length equals 16 residues. Germline lookup yields CDR1 SSHAT and CDR2 FNYEAQ (reference sequence). Written as DNA, the CDR3 is TGTGCTAGCAGCTATACTAACCAGGCAGGGCTGCCTGAAGCTTTCTTT. It translates to CASSYTNQAGLPEAFF.

This chain links TRBV27 with TRBJ1-1; 8 bases align to TRBD1. The V gene's germline CDR1 is MNHEY and CDR2 SMNVEV (reference sequence). V dropped 0 bases and J dropped 5; count of bases not matched to a gene: 14. The CDR3 totals 18 residues. CDR3 sequence: CASSLSKKIQGARTEAFF. CDR3 DNA sequence: TGTGCCAGCAGTTTATCAAAAAAGATCCAGGGGGCGAGGACTGAAGCTTTCTTT.

The sample holds a few counts of this clone. The genes are TRBV25-1 and TRBJ2-7, with D perhaps matching TRBD1 or TRBD2 (5 bases each). Trimming cost V 8 bases and J 3 bases, with 14 bases left between them. The CDR3 length is 13 residues. The germline V gene encodes CDR1 MGHDK and CDR2 SYGVNS. The CDR3 bases are TGTGCCAGCGTCGGGACCCTTTACTACGAGCAGTACTTC. It translates to CASVGTLYYEQYF.

The chain couples TRBV4-2 to TRBJ2-4; perhaps TRBD1 as D (6 bases). This CDR3 is 17 amino acids long. CDR1 is LGHNA, CDR2 YNFKEQ, per germline. V gave up 1 base and J gave up 2 bases, with 15 bases separating them. The CDR3 DNA is TGTGCCAGCAGCCAAGTCGCGCAGGGGCGAACCAAAAACATTCAGTACTTC. Encoded protein: CASSQVAQGRTKNIQYF.

The chain recombines TRBV9 with TRBJ2-1; D remains ambiguous. Between the trimmed V and J ends, which lost 4 bases and 8 bases, there was a span of 10 bases. The CDR3 contains 12 residues. Germline lookup yields CDR1 SGDLS and CDR2 YYNGEE. CDR3 in amino acids: CASSYTPHEQFF. The CDR3 nucleotides are TGTGCCAGCAGCTATACTCCCCATGAGCAGTTCTTC. Full variable domain (missing parts from reference TRBV9 and TRBJ2-1): DSGVTQTPKHLITATGQRVTLRCSPRSGDLSVYWYQQSLDQGLQFLIQYYNGEERAKGNILERFSAQQFPDLHSELNLSSLELGDSALYFCASSYTPHEQFFGPGTRLTVL.

The genes are TRBV7-3 and TRBJ2-3; the D gene is possibly TRBD2 (6 bases). The CDR3 contains 15 residues. Germline CDR1 SGHTA, CDR2 FQGTGA. V was pared by 5 bases and J by 5 bases, with 17 bases between. CDR3 sequence (DNA): TGTGCCAGCAGCACAGGACCCGGGCGGGGAGATACGCAGTATTTT. This translates into CASSTGPGRGDTQYF.

This chain joins TRBV7-2 and TRBJ2-7, with D possibly being TRBD1 (5 bases). CDR1 is SGHTA, CDR2 FQGNSA, per germline. V was trimmed by 5 bases and J by 7 bases, leaving 21 bases between them. The CDR3 totals 15 residues. CDR3 nucleotides: TGTGCCAGCAGCCCAACCCAGGGCAGGGAAGGTGAGCAGTACTTC. This gives the protein CASSPTQGREGEQYF.

This clone was detected a few times. This chain connects TRBV18 to TRBJ2-3; D might be TRBD1 (5 bases). The CDR3 is 15 amino acids. CDR1 is KGHSH and CDR2 is LQKENI in the germline V gene. Trimming took 6 bases from V and 0 from J, leaving 13 bases between them. The CDR3 coding sequence is TGTGCCAGCTCCCCGAGTGGGGCAAGCACAGATACGCAGTATTTT. Its translation: CASSPSGASTDTQYF.

The J gene is TRBJ2-5, the V gene TRBV7-3; D is possibly TRBD1 (5 bases). From germline, CDR1 is SGHTA and CDR2 FQGTGA. V was pared by 2 bases and J by 0 bases, with 13 bases between. The CDR3 loop spans 16 amino acids. CDR3 bases: TGTGCCAGCAGCTTATCGGCTAAGGGGAACCAAGAGACCCAGTACTTC. Its protein product is CASSLSAKGNQETQYF.

This clone came up a few times. The chain is built from TRBV7-8 and TRBJ1-1; D not resolved. V was clipped by 7 bases and J by 1 base, with 10 bases between them. The CDR3 sequence is 13 residues long. From germline, CDR1 is SGHVS and CDR2 FQNEAQ. CDR3 sequence: CASTVRENTEAFF. For the CDR3, the DNA is TGTGCCAGCACCGTACGGGAGAACACTGAAGCTTTCTTT.

The genes are TRBV28 and TRBJ2-3; D unclear. Germline CDR1 MDHEN, CDR2 SYDVKM. The CDR3 length is 13 residues. V was shortened by 3 bases and J by 2 bases, with 6 bases between the two germline ends. The CDR3 DNA sequence: TGTGCCAGCAGTTTGGTGAACACAGATACGCAGTATTTT. Protein sequence: CASSLVNTDTQYF.

This chain's CDR3 is CASSSADRGNNEQFF. The CDR3 nucleotides are TGTGCCAGCAGCTCCGCAGACAGGGGGAACAATGAGCAGTTCTTC. The V gene is TRBV7-2, the J gene TRBJ2-1; 9 bases map to TRBD1. The CDR3 loop spans 15 amino acids. Trimming cost V 4 bases and J 5 bases; bases outside gene matches: 6. Germline-derived CDR1 and CDR2 are SGHTA and FQGNSA.

This clone was seen only a few times. This chain joins TRBV2 and TRBJ2-7; no clear D gene. The CDR3 runs 12 residues. V was pared by 7 bases and J by 3 bases, with 10 bases between. Germline assignment: CDR1 SNHLY and CDR2 FYNNEI. DNA of the CDR3: TGTGCCAGCACCCGACCCCACTACGAGCAGTACGTC. Translating gives CASTRPHYEQYV.

This clone turned up a few times. The chain carries TRBV7-8 and TRBJ2-3; perhaps TRBD2 as D (6 bases). The length of the CDR3 is 13 residues. Germline loops: CDR1 SGHVS, CDR2 FQNEAQ. Trimming took 5 bases from V and 1 from J, leaving 7 bases between them. DNA for the CDR3: TGTGCCAGCAGCCGGGAGCGCACAGATACGCAGTATTTT. It is translated as CASSRERTDTQYF. The entire variable domain, with the rest obtained from reference TRBV7-8 and TRBJ2-3, is as follows: GAGVSQSPRYKVAKRGQDVALRCDPISGHVSLFWYQQALGQGPEFLTYFQNEAQLDKSGLPSDRFFAERPEGSVSTLKIQRTQQEDSAVYLCASSRERTDTQYFGPGTRLTVL.

The chain carries TRBV12-5 and TRBJ2-3; D call uncertain. CDR1 is LGHNT and CDR2 is FRNRAP in the germline V gene. The V end lost 3 bases, the J end lost 2 bases, and 0 bases lay between the germline ends. The CDR3 runs to 11 residues. The CDR3 DNA follows: TGTGCTAGTGGTTTCACAGATACGCAGTATTTT. It translates to CASGFTDTQYF.

The rearrangement links TRBV9 to TRBJ2-1, with D maybe TRBD1 (6 bases). The germline CDR1 and CDR2 sequences are SGDLS and YYNGEE. Trimming stripped 4 bases from V and 4 bases from J, with 9 bases between. CDR3 length equals 13 residues. The CDR3 spells CASSRDIYNEQFF. As DNA, the CDR3 is TGTGCCAGCAGCCGGGACATTTACAATGAGCAGTTCTTC. Looking up the rest from reference TRBV9 and TRBJ2-1 gives the full variable domain: DSGVTQTPKHLITATGQRVTLRCSPRSGDLSVYWYQQSLDQGLQFLIQYYNGEERAKGNILERFSAQQFPDLHSELNLSSLELGDSALYFCASSRDIYNEQFFGPGTRLTVL.

This clone came up many times. The genes are TRBV9 and TRBJ2-6; D gene unclear. V lost 4 bases and J lost 4, with 12 bases in between. The length of the CDR3 is 15 residues. CDR1 is SGDLS and CDR2 is YYNGEE in the germline V gene. CDR3 coding DNA: TGTGCCAGCAGCTTTAGCCCGTTGGGGGCCAACGTCCTGACTTTC. Protein product: CASSFSPLGANVLTF.

This clone was found a few times. The same CDR3 is also encoded by other DNA sequences in this sample. V and J are TRBV7-2 and TRBJ2-3; D call uncertain. CDR1 is SGHTA, CDR2 FQGNSA, per germline. This CDR3 comprises 12 residues. V lost 5 bases to trimming and J lost 3 bases, with 6 bases between them. The CDR3 DNA reads TGTGCCAGCAGCGCCTATACAGATACGCAGTATTTT. It is translated as CASSAYTDTQYF.

This clone came up a few times. The chain is built from TRBV14 and TRBJ1-1; no firm D call. The V end lost 4 bases, the J end lost 5 bases, and 11 bases lay between the germline ends. CDR1 and CDR2 (germline): SGHDN, FVKESK. This CDR3 has 13 amino acids. The CDR3: CASSLRLGTEAFF. The CDR3 coding sequence is TGTGCCAGCAGCCTACGCTTGGGGACTGAAGCTTTCTTT.

This clone was counted between two and nine times. The rearrangement uses TRBV5-4 and TRBJ2-1; tentatively, D is TRBD2 (6 bases). Looked up from germline, CDR1 is SGHNT and CDR2 is YYREEE (reference sequence). There are 15 residues in the CDR3. The V gene lost 2 bases and the J gene lost 2 bases, with 11 bases spanning the gap. The CDR3: CASSFSGGTYNEQFF. The CDR3 DNA is TGTGCCAGCAGCTTCTCCGGGGGTACCTACAATGAGCAGTTCTTC.

The sample holds a few counts of this clone. J is TRBJ2-5 and V is TRBV19, with D tentatively TRBD1 (5 bases). CDR1 is LNHDA and CDR2 is SQIVND in the germline V gene (reference sequence). There are 11 residues in the CDR3. V was shortened by 6 bases and J by 7 bases, with 9 bases between the two germline ends. The CDR3 region has the DNA TGTGCCAGTAGGGGCGACAGGACCCAGTACTTC. Translated, it gives CASRGDRTQYF.

V is TRBV2 and J is TRBJ2-5, with D possibly being TRBD1 (5 bases). V lost 7 bases, J lost 1 base, and 10 bases lay in between. Germline V gene lookup returns CDR1 SNHLY and CDR2 FYNNEI. This CDR3 contains 13 residues. CDR3 coding DNA: TGTGCCAGCAAAGGGGTCCTCCAAGAGACCCAGTACTTC. It codes for CASKGVLQETQYF.

V and J are TRBV5-1 and TRBJ2-3, with 7 bases lining up with TRBD2. This CDR3 has 14 residues. The germline V gene has CDR1 SGHRS and CDR2 YFSETQ. V trimming: 4 bases; J trimming: 0 bases; junction bases outside the gene matches: 2. DNA for the CDR3: TGCGCCAGCAGCACCGGGGGGAGCACAGATACGCAGTATTTT. Its protein is CASSTGGSTDTQYF. Together with reference TRBV5-1 and TRBJ2-3, the CDR3 gives the full variable domain: KAGVTQTPRYLIKTRGQQVTLSCSPISGHRSVSWYQQTPGQGLQFLFEYFSETQRNKGNFPGRFSGRQFSNSRSEMNVSTLELGDSALYLCASSTGGSTDTQYFGPGTRLTVL.

A few counts support this clone. The gene calls are TRBV7-2 and TRBJ2-6; D not resolved. Trimming took off 7 bases at V and 0 bases at J, with 13 bases between the two ends. Per germline, CDR1 SGHTA and CDR2 FQGNSA. This CDR3 region has 16 residues. The CDR3 DNA is TGTGCCAGCACCATTGCAGCCGCCTCTGGGGCCAACGTCCTGACTTTC. Translation: CASTIAAASGANVLTF.

This chain joins TRBV10-3 and TRBJ2-1; 8 bases are shared with TRBD1. V dropped 8 bases and J dropped 10; count of bases not matched to a gene: 7. The germline V gene has CDR1 ENHRY and CDR2 SYGVKD. The CDR3 runs to 12 residues. CDR3 protein: CAIGTGLLEQFF. In nucleotides, the CDR3 is TGTGCCATCGGGACAGGTCTCTTGGAGCAGTTCTTC.